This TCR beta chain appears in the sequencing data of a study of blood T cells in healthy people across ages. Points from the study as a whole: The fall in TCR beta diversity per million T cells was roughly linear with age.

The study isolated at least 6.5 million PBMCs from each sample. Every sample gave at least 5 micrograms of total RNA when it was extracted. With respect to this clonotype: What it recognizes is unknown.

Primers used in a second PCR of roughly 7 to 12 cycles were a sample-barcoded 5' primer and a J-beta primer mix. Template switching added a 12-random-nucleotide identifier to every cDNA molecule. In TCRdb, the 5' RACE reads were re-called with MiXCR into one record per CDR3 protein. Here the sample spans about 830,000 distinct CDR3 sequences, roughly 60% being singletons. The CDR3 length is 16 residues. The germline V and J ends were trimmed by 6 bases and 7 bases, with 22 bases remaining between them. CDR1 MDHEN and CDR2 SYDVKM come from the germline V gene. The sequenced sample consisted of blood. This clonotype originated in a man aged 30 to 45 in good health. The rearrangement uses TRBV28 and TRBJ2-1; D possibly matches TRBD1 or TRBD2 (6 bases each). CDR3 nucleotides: TGTGCCAGCAGCAGGGCGGGGAACAGGGCAGTAAATGAGCAGTTCTTC. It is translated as CASSRAGNRAVNEQFF.